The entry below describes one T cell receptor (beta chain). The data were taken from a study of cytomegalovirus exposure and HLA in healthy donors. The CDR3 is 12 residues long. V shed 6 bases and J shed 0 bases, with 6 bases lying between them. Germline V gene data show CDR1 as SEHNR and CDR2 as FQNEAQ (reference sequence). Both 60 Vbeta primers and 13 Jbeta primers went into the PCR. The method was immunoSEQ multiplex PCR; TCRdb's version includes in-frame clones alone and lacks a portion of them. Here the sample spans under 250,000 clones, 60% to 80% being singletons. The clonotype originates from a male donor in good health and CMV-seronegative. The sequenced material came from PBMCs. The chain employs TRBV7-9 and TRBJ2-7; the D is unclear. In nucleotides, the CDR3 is TGTGCCAGCAGGGCAGGCTCCTACGAGCAGTACTTC. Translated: CASRAGSYEQYF. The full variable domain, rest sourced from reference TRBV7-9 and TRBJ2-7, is DTGVSQNPRHKITKRGQNVTFRCDPISEHNRLYWYRQTLGQGPEFLTYFQNEAQLEKSRLLSDRFSAERPKGSFSTLEIQRTEQGDSAMYLCASRAGSYEQYFGPGTRLTVT.